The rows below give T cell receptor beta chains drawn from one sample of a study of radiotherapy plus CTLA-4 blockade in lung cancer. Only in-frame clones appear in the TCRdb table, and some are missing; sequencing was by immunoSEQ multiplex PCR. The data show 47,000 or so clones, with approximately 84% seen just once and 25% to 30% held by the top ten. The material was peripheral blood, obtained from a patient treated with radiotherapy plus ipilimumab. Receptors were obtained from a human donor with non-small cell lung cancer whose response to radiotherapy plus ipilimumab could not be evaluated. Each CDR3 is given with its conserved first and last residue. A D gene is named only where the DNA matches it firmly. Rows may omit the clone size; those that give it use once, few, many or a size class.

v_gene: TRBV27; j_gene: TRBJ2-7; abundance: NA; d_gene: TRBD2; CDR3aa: CASSLGTNYEQYF; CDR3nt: TGTGCCAGCAGTTTAGGGACTAATTACGAGCAGTACTTC
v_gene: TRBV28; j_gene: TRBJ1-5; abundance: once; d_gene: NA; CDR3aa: CASSFGGIGNQPQHF; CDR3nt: TGTGCCAGCAGTTTTGGAGGGATTGGGAATCAGCCCCAGCATTTT
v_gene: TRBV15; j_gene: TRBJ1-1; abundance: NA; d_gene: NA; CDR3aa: CATSSRRGAVNTEAFF; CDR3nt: TGTGCCACCAGCTCCCGGAGAGGAGCCGTGAACACTGAAGCTTTCTTT
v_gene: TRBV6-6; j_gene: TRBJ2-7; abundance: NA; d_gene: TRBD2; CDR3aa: CASRAQGLAAYEQYF; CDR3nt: TGTGCCAGCAGGGCCCAGGGACTAGCGGCCTACGAGCAGTACTTC
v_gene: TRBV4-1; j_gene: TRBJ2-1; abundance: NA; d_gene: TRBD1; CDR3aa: CASSQSDRGLTYNEQFF; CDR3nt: TGCGCCAGCAGTCAATCGGATAGGGGGCTGACCTACAATGAGCAGTTCTTC
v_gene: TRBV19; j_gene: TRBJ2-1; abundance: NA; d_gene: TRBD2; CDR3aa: CASTPFSGRSYNEQFF; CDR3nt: TGTGCCAGTACCCCGTTTAGCGGGAGGTCCTACAATGAGCAGTTCTTC
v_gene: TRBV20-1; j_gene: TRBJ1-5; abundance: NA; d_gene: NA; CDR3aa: CSAGREQPQHF; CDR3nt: TGCAGTGCCGGGAGGGAGCAGCCCCAGCATTTT
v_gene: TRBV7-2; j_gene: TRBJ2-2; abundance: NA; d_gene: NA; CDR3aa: CASSPANTGELFF; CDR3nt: TGTGCCAGCAGCCCCGCGAACACCGGGGAGCTGTTTTTT
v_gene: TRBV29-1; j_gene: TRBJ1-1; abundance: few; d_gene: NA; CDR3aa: CSAGNTEAFF; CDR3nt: TGCAGCGCCGGGAACACTGAAGCTTTCTTT
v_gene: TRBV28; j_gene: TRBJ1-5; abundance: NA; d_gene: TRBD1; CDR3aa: CASSNRGWDQPQHF; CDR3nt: TGTGCCAGCAGTAACAGGGGTTGGGATCAGCCCCAGCATTTT
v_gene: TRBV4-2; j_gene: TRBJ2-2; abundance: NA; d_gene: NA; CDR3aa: CASSQLGQMNTGELFF; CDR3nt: TGTGCCAGCAGCCAACTAGGACAGATGAACACCGGGGAGCTGTTTTTT
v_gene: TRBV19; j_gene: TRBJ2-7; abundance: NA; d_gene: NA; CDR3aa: CASSLSPGSSYEQYF; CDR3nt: TGTGCCAGTAGCCTCTCCCCCGGGAGCTCCTACGAGCAGTACTTC
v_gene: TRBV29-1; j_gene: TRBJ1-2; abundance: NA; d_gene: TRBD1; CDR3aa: CSASSDRGAGGYTF; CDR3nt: TGCAGCGCTTCTTCGGACAGGGGCGCTGGGGGCTACACCTTC
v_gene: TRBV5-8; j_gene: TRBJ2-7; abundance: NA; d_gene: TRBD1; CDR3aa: CASSFRDRVHEQYF; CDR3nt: TGTGCCAGCTCCTTCCGGGACAGGGTCCACGAGCAGTACTTC
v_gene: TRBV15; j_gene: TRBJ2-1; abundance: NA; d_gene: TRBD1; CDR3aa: CATSRSSADRGGNEQFF; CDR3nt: TGTGCCACCAGCAGATCGTCCGCGGACAGGGGAGGCAATGAGCAGTTCTTC
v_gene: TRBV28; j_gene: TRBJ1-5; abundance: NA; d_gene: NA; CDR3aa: CASSSTLAQPQHF; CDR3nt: TGTGCCAGCAGTTCTACCCTCGCTCAGCCCCAGCATTTT
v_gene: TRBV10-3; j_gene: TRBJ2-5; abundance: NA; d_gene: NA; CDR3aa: CAISEAQVQEIQYF; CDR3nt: TGTGCCATCAGTGAGGCCCAGGTCCAAGAGATCCAGTACTTC
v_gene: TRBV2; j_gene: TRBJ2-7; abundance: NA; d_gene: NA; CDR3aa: CASIGRTYEQYF; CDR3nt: TGTGCCAGCATAGGCAGGACCTACGAGCAGTACTTC
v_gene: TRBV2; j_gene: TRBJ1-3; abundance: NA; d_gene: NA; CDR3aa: CAGDSDSGNTIYF; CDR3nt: TGTGCCGGAGACAGCGACTCTGGAAACACCATATATTTT
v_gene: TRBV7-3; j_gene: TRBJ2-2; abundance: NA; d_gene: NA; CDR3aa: CASSLTDWTGELFF; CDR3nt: TGTGCCAGCAGCTTAACGGACTGGACCGGGGAGCTGTTTTTT
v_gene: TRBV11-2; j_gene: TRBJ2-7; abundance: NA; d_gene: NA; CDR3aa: CASSLGLAYEQYF; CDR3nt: TGTGCCAGCAGCTTAGGACTAGCCTACGAGCAGTACTTC
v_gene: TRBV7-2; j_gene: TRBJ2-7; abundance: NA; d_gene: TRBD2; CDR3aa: CASSLTGTSGMIYEQYF; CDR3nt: TGTGCCAGCAGCTTAACCGGGACTAGCGGAATGATCTACGAGCAGTACTTC
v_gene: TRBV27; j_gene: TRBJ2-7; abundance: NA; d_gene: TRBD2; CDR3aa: CASSLKAGGAYEQYF; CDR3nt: TGTGCCAGCAGTTTAAAGGCGGGAGGGGCCTACGAGCAGTACTTC
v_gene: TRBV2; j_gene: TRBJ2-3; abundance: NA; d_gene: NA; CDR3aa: CASRPTVSSTDTQYF; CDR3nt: TGTGCCAGCAGACCGACAGTGTCAAGCACAGATACGCAGTATTTT
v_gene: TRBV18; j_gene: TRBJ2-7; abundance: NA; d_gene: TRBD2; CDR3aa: CASSPAGLGQYF; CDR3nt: TGTGCCAGCTCACCAGCAGGACTAGGCCAGTACTTC
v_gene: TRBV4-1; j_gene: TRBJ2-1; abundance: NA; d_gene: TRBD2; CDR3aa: CASSQGPGLAGAPSSYNEQFF; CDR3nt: TGCGCCAGCAGCCAGGGACCGGGACTAGCGGGTGCCCCCAGCTCCTACAATGAGCAGTTCTTC
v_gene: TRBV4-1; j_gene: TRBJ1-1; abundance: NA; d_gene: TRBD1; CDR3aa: CASSQLGQAAEAFF; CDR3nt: TGCGCCAGCAGCCAATTAGGACAGGCGGCTGAAGCTTTCTTT
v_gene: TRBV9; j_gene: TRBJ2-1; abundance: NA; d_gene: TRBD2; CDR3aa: CASSVVGSGINEQFF; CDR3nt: TGTGCCAGCAGCGTAGTGGGTAGCGGGATTAATGAGCAGTTCTTC
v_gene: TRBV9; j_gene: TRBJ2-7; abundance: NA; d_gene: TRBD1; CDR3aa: CASSIGTGGPYEQYF; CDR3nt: TGTGCCAGCAGCATAGGGACAGGGGGCCCCTACGAGCAGTACTTC
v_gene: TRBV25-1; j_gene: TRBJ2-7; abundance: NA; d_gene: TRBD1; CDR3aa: CASSASAGGYEQYF; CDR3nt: TGTGCCAGCAGTGCCTCGGCAGGGGGCTACGAGCAGTACTTC
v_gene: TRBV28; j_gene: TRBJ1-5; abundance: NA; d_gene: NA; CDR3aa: CASSRTGRGGWQPQHF; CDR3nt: TGTGCCAGCAGCCGCACCGGGCGGGGGGGCTGGCAGCCCCAGCATTTT
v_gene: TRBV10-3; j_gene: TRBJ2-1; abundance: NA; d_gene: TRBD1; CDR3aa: CAISAGQGAFDNEQFF; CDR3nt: TGTGCCATCAGCGCGGGACAGGGGGCTTTCGACAATGAGCAGTTCTTC
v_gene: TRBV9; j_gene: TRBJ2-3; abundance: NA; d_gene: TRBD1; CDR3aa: CASSNRQGSGTDTQYF; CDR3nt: TGTGCCAGCAGCAATCGACAGGGATCGGGCACAGATACGCAGTATTTT
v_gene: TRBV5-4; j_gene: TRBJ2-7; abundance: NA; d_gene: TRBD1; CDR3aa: CASSYTKWDRFSYEQYF; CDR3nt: TGTGCCAGCAGCTACACAAAATGGGACAGATTCTCCTACGAGCAGTACTTC
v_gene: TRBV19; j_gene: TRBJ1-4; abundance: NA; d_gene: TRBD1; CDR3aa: CASTGQLVGEKLFF; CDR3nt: TGTGCCAGCACGGGACAGCTAGTTGGTGAAAAACTGTTTTTT
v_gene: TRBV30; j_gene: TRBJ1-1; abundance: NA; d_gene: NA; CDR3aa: CAWSQGSDTEAFF; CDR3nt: TGTGCCTGGAGCCAGGGGTCAGACACTGAAGCTTTCTTT
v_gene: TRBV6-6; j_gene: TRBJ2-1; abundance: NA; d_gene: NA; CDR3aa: CASSQGGYNEQFF; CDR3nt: TGTGCCAGCAGTCAAGGGGGTTACAATGAGCAGTTCTTC
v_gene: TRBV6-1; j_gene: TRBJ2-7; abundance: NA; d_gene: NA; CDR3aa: CASRGAPYEQYF; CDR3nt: TGTGCCAGCAGAGGGGCTCCCTACGAGCAGTACTTC
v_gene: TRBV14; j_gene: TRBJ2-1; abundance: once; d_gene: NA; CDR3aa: CASSQDRVEEQFF; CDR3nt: TGTGCCAGCAGCCAAGACAGGGTGGAGGAGCAGTTCTTC
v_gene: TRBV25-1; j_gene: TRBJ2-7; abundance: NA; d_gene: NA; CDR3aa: CASSDTLAENSYEQYF; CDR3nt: TGTGCCAGCAGTGACACCTTAGCGGAGAACTCCTACGAGCAGTACTTC
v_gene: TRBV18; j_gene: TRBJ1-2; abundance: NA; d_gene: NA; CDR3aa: CASSPAVGDGYTF; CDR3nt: TGTGCCAGCTCACCGGCCGTAGGAGATGGCTACACCTTC
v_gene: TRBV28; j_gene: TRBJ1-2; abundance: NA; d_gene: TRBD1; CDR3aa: CASSLPGQGYTF; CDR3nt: TGTGCCAGCAGTTTACCGGGACAGGGCTACACCTTC
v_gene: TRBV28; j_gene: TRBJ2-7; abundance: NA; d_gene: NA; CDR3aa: CASSSSGTSYEQYF; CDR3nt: TGTGCCAGCAGTTCTTCAGGAACCTCCTACGAGCAGTACTTC
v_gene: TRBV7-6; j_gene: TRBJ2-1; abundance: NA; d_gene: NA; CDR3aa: CASSAVGEQFF; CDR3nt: TGTGCCAGCAGCGCTGTCGGGGAGCAGTTCTTC
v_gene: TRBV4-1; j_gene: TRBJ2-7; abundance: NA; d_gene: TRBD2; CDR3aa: CASSPYLITSGAYEQYF; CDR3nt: TGCGCCAGCAGCCCCTACTTGATTACTAGCGGTGCCTACGAGCAGTACTTC
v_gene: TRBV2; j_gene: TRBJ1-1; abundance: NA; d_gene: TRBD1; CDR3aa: CASSYDRVTEAFF; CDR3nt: TGTGCCAGCAGTTACGACAGGGTAACTGAAGCTTTCTTT
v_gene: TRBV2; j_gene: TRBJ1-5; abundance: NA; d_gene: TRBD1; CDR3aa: CASNRGGDHQPQHF; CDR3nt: TGTGCCAGCAATAGAGGGGGCGACCATCAGCCCCAGCATTTT
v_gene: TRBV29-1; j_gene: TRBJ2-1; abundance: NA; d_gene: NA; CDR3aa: CSVDEANNEQFF; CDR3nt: TGCAGCGTTGATGAGGCGAACAATGAGCAGTTCTTC
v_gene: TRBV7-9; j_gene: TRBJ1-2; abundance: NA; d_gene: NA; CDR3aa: CASSLEVGEYFYGYTF; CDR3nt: TGTGCCAGCAGCTTAGAAGTCGGGGAATACTTCTATGGCTACACCTTC